Following are 19 T cell receptor beta chains from one sample sequenced in a study of cytomegalovirus exposure and HLA in healthy donors (dated by TCRdb to about 2017). Libraries were constructed by the immunoSEQ multiplex PCR assay. A mixture of 60 forward primers for TCR Vbeta segments and 13 reverse primers for TCR Jbeta segments was used in the multiplex PCR. In its TCRdb copy, this immuneACCESS table keeps in-frame sequences only and misses some clones. Where compared with another copy, unresolved V genes explain less than half of these, and the others have no known cause. This sample holds 150,000 to 200,000 clones; 78% were observed only once. About 5.6% of the sample rests with the top ten. Sample: PBMCs. These TCRs come from a woman under 40 in good health and CMV-seropositive.

The CDR3 nucleotides are TGTGCCAGCAGTTACCTGGCGGAACCCTATGGCTACACCTTC. Translated, it gives CASSYLAEPYGYTF. The V call is TRBV6-5, the J call TRBJ1-2; the D is unclear. This CDR3 comprises 14 residues. V lost 2 bases, J lost 4 bases, and 11 bases lay in between. The germline V gene encodes CDR1 MNHEY and CDR2 SVGAGI.

The chain carries TRBV28 and TRBJ2-7; TRBD2 matches at 8 bases. Trimming at V came to 3 bases and at J to 2 bases, leaving 6 bases not matched to a gene. The CDR3 is 15 residues long. CDR1 is MDHEN, CDR2 SYDVKM, per germline. The CDR3 coding sequence is TGTGCCAGCAGTTTCACTAGCGGAGAGACCTACGAGCAGTACTTC. As protein: CASSFTSGETYEQYF.

The rearrangement uses TRBV5-1 and TRBJ2-6; 10 positions agree with TRBD1. V lost 4 bases and J lost 2; bases outside the gene matches: 6. The CDR3 is 17 amino acids. Germline V CDR1 and CDR2: SGHRS, YFSETQ. This chain's CDR3 is CASSVAGTGAGANVLTF. In DNA form, the CDR3 reads TGCGCCAGCAGCGTTGCCGGGACAGGGGCTGGGGCCAACGTCCTGACTTTC.

CDR3 DNA sequence: TGCGCCAGCAGCTCTGGGACTAGCGCAGACAATGAGCAGTTCTTC. As protein: CASSSGTSADNEQFF. This chain uses TRBV5-1 with TRBJ2-1; 10 bases map to TRBD2. The germline V gene has CDR1 SGHRS and CDR2 YFSETQ. Germline trimming cut 3 bases from V and 5 bases from J; bases unmatched to any gene: 5. The CDR3 runs 15 residues. The full variable domain, in which reference TRBV5-1 and TRBJ2-1 provide the parts outside the CDR3, is KAGVTQTPRYLIKTRGQQVTLSCSPISGHRSVSWYQQTPGQGLQFLFEYFSETQRNKGNFPGRFSGRQFSNSRSEMNVSTLELGDSALYLCASSSGTSADNEQFFGPGTRLTVL.

The chain employs TRBV2 and TRBJ2-7; D not resolved. CDR3 length equals 12 residues. Germline CDR1 and CDR2: SNHLY and FYNNEI. Trimming stripped 8 bases from V and 5 bases from J, with 13 bases between. The CDR3 DNA reads TGTGCCAGCGCTAGACGCCGCCACGAGCAGTACTTC. Its protein product is CASARRRHEQYF. Looking up the rest from reference TRBV2 and TRBJ2-7 gives the full variable domain: EPEVTQTPSHQVTQMGQEVILRCVPISNHLYFYWYRQILGQKVEFLVSFYNNEISEKSEIFDDQFSVERPDGSNFTLKIRSTKLEDSAMYFCASARRRHEQYFGPGTRLTVT.

The chain couples TRBV10-1 to TRBJ2-7; weak D call: TRBD1 (5 bases). Germline-derived CDR1 and CDR2 are WNHNN and SYGVQD (reference sequence). CDR3 length: 17 residues. Trimming shortened V by 0 bases and J by 0 bases, and 15 bases separated the two germline ends. DNA for the CDR3: TGCGCCAGCAGTGAGTCGAATAGGGGAACCAGCTCCTACGAGCAGTACTTC. It translates to CASSESNRGTSSYEQYF.

This sequence joins TRBV7-8 and TRBJ2-7; 10 bases align to TRBD1. Germline V gene lookup returns CDR1 SGHVS and CDR2 FQNEAQ. The CDR3 runs to 19 residues. V gave up 5 bases and J gave up 2 bases; unmatched junction bases: 18. CDR3 residues: CASSPMRRLGQGETYEQYF. The CDR3 DNA sequence: TGTGCCAGCAGCCCAATGCGGCGTCTAGGACAGGGGGAAACCTACGAGCAGTACTTC. The full variable domain, its missing parts supplied by reference TRBV7-8 and TRBJ2-7, is GAGVSQSPRYKVAKRGQDVALRCDPISGHVSLFWYQQALGQGPEFLTYFQNEAQLDKSGLPSDRFFAERPEGSVSTLKIQRTQQEDSAVYLCASSPMRRLGQGETYEQYFGPGTRLTVT.

The rearrangement joins TRBV5-6 to TRBJ2-3, with TRBD2 matching 13 bases. CDR1 is SGHDT, CDR2 YYEEEE, per germline. V shed 2 bases and J 6 bases; nucleotides not matched to a gene: 3. CDR3 length equals 15 residues. This CDR3 is CASSFETSGGDTQYF. The CDR3 DNA follows: TGTGCCAGCAGCTTCGAGACTAGCGGGGGGGATACGCAGTATTTT. The entire variable domain, with the rest obtained from reference TRBV5-6 and TRBJ2-3, is as follows: DAGVTQSPTHLIKTRGQQVTLRCSPKSGHDTVSWYQQALGQGPQFIFQYYEEEERQRGNFPDRFSGHQFPNYSSELNVNALLLGDSALYLCASSFETSGGDTQYFGPGTRLTVL.

As DNA, the CDR3 is TGTGCCAGCAGTTACGGTCCTACTGACACCGGGGAGCTGTTTTTT. It yields the protein CASSYGPTDTGELFF. The chain has TRBV6-5 and TRBJ2-2; unclear D gene. Germline V gives CDR1 MNHEY, CDR2 SVGAGI. Trimming cost V 2 bases and J 3 bases, with 10 bases left between them. This CDR3 region has 15 residues.

As for this clone: This sample includes further DNA sequences coding for the same CDR3. V is TRBV5-1 and J is TRBJ1-1; perhaps TRBD1 as D (5 bases). V gave up 1 base and J gave up 6 bases, with 10 bases separating them. The CDR3 consists of 13 residues. In germline, CDR1 is SGHRS, CDR2 YFSETQ. The CDR3 loop reads CASSLTGVPEAFF. The CDR3 coding sequence is TGCGCCAGCAGCTTGACGGGGGTCCCTGAAGCTTTCTTT. Drawing the rest from reference TRBV5-1 and TRBJ1-1, the complete variable domain is KAGVTQTPRYLIKTRGQQVTLSCSPISGHRSVSWYQQTPGQGLQFLFEYFSETQRNKGNFPGRFSGRQFSNSRSEMNVSTLELGDSALYLCASSLTGVPEAFFGQGTRLTVV.

A few counts support this clone. V is TRBV6-5 and J is TRBJ1-2, with unresolved D. The CDR3 runs to 15 residues. Germline CDR1 MNHEY, CDR2 SVGAGI. Trimming stripped 2 bases from V and 8 bases from J, with 18 bases between. The CDR3 DNA reads as TGTGCCAGCAGTTACAGGGCAGGCCTGGGAGCAGGCTACACCTTC. As protein: CASSYRAGLGAGYTF.

This chain joins TRBV6-6 and TRBJ2-1, with a possible D match to TRBD2 (5 bases). This CDR3 is 12 amino acids long. V was pared by 7 bases and J by 8 bases, with 12 bases between. In germline, CDR1 is MNHNY, CDR2 SVGAGI (reference sequence). CDR3 in DNA: TGTGCCAGCATCATTGAGGGAGATGAGCAGTTCTTC. This translates into CASIIEGDEQFF.

The chain carries TRBV7-2 and TRBJ2-2; unclear D gene. This CDR3 is 15 amino acids long. With 3 bases removed from V and 0 bases from J, the gap between germline ends came to 8 bases. CDR1 is SGHTA and CDR2 is FQGNSA in the germline V gene. This CDR3 reads CASSLVQTNTGELFF. The DNA for the CDR3 is TGTGCCAGCAGCTTGGTACAGACGAACACCGGGGAGCTGTTTTTT.

This rearrangement joins TRBV4-3 to TRBJ2-7; tentatively, D is TRBD2 (6 bases). The V end was cut by 0 bases, the J end by 4 bases, with 13 bases between. The CDR3 loop spans 15 amino acids. Germline V gene lookup returns CDR1 LGHNA and CDR2 YSLEER. The CDR3 coding sequence is TGCGCCAGCAGCCAAGACCGGGAGCAGCTATACGAGCAGTACTTC. Translated, it gives CASSQDREQLYEQYF.

The genes are TRBV21-1 and TRBJ2-5; the DNA was not compared with TRBD1, the D call given in the table. TRBV21-1 is listed as a pseudogene. The CDR3 has 16 residues. CDR3 DNA sequence: TGTGCCAGCAGCAAAAACCAGGGGGCGTATGGGGAGACCCAGTACTTC. As protein: CASSKNQGAYGETQYF.

This sequence joins TRBV2 and TRBJ1-5, with unresolved D. With 1 base removed from V and 1 base from J, the gap between germline ends came to 8 bases. CDR1 and CDR2 from the germline V gene are SNHLY and FYNNEI. The CDR3 contains 15 residues. CDR3 loop: CASSEGHLSNQPQHF. DNA for the CDR3: TGTGCCAGCAGTGAAGGACACCTAAGCAATCAGCCCCAGCATTTT.

The rearrangement joins TRBV11-1 to TRBJ2-7, with D tentatively TRBD2 (5 bases). Trimming pared 4 bases from V and 6 bases from J, leaving 10 bases between. Germline V gene lookup returns CDR1 SGHAT and CDR2 FQDESV (reference sequence). The CDR3 is 12 residues long. The CDR3 DNA is TGTGCCAGCAGCTCACTAGGGCTCGAGCAGTACTTC. This codes for CASSSLGLEQYF.

J is TRBJ2-1 and V is TRBV19; tentative D call: TRBD1 (6 bases). From germline, CDR1 is LNHDA and CDR2 SQIVND (reference sequence). The CDR3 sequence is 18 residues long. V gave up 5 bases and J gave up 3 bases, with 23 bases separating them. The CDR3, as DNA: TGTGCCAGTAGTGTTAAATTCTGGGACACGACCATCTACAATGAGCAGTTCTTC. Translated: CASSVKFWDTTIYNEQFF.

The chain links TRBV18 to TRBJ2-3, with 8 nucleotides matching TRBD2. J gave up 6 bases and V 3 bases, and 5 bases lay outside the gene matches. The CDR3 covers 14 residues. The germline CDR1 and CDR2 sequences are KGHSH and LQKENI. The CDR3 sequence is CASSPPIAGDTQYF. The DNA for the CDR3 is TGTGCCAGCTCACCCCCCATAGCGGGGGATACGCAGTATTTT. Using reference TRBV18 and TRBJ2-3 for the parts outside the CDR3, the full variable domain is NAGVMQNPRHLVRRRGQEARLRCSPMKGHSHVYWYRQLPEEGLKFMVYLQKENIIDESGMPKERFSAEFPKEGPSILRIQQVVRGDSAAYFCASSPPIAGDTQYFGPGTRLTVL.